This is a list of T cell receptor beta chains from one sample in a study of cytomegalovirus exposure and HLA in healthy donors. Only in-frame clones appear in the TCRdb table, and some are missing; sequencing was by immunoSEQ multiplex PCR. The sample includes 110,000 to 150,000 clones, 55% to 80% seen only once; the top ten take about 15%. Sequenced sample: PBMCs. The source is a human donor in good health. The CDR3 runs from the conserved cysteine through the conserved F or W. The order of the fields is D gene, clone size, J gene, V gene, CDR3 protein, CDR3 DNA. The D gene is left open where the match is weak. For some rows the clone size is stated as once, few or many, or as a class when expanded; others skip it.

D gene: NA; clone size: NA; J gene: TRBJ2-7; V gene: TRBV7-9; CDR3 protein: CASSHPGPDTNYEQYF; CDR3 DNA: TGTGCCAGCAGCCACCCAGGGCCAGACACTAACTACGAGCAGTACTTC
D gene: TRBD1; clone size: few; J gene: TRBJ1-4; V gene: TRBV19; CDR3 protein: CASSIGTGRGRGEKLFF; CDR3 DNA: TGTGCCAGTAGTATCGGGACAGGGAGAGGTCGGGGTGAAAAACTGTTTTTT
D gene: NA; clone size: NA; J gene: TRBJ2-5; V gene: TRBV21-1; CDR3 protein: CASYSVVIWTQYF; CDR3 DNA: TGTGCCAGCTACAGTGTCGTTATCTGGACCCAGTACTTC
D gene: TRBD2; clone size: NA; J gene: TRBJ2-1; V gene: TRBV7-2; CDR3 protein: CASSWVAGGNEQFF; CDR3 DNA: TGTGCCAGCAGCTGGGTAGCGGGAGGCAATGAGCAGTTCTTC
D gene: TRBD2; clone size: NA; J gene: TRBJ2-2; V gene: TRBV19; CDR3 protein: CASNLGTSGNTGELFF; CDR3 DNA: TGTGCCAGTAATCTGGGTACTAGCGGGAACACCGGGGAGCTGTTTTTT
D gene: TRBD1; clone size: NA; J gene: TRBJ1-1; V gene: TRBV29-1; CDR3 protein: CSVPGRDRGLDTEAFF; CDR3 DNA: TGCAGCGTCCCCGGTCGGGACAGGGGGTTGGACACTGAAGCTTTCTTT
D gene: NA; clone size: NA; J gene: TRBJ1-1; V gene: TRBV5-1; CDR3 protein: CASSSPGHTEAFF; CDR3 DNA: TGCGCCAGCAGCTCCCCAGGGCACACTGAAGCTTTCTTT
D gene: TRBD1; clone size: NA; J gene: TRBJ2-5; V gene: TRBV9; CDR3 protein: CASSSGQGGFQETQYF; CDR3 DNA: TGTGCCAGCAGCTCGGGACAGGGAGGATTCCAAGAGACCCAGTACTTC
D gene: TRBD1; clone size: NA; J gene: TRBJ1-5; V gene: TRBV5-1; CDR3 protein: CASSLGQGDQPQHF; CDR3 DNA: TGCGCCAGCAGCTTGGGACAGGGCGATCAGCCCCAGCATTTT
D gene: TRBD2; clone size: few; J gene: TRBJ2-4; V gene: TRBV28; CDR3 protein: CASSLWTAGGKNIQYF; CDR3 DNA: TGTGCCAGCAGTTTATGGACCGCGGGGGGCAAAAACATTCAGTACTTC
D gene: TRBD1; clone size: NA; J gene: TRBJ1-6; V gene: TRBV2; CDR3 protein: CAGRQGKAQSSYNSPLHF; CDR3 DNA: TGTGCCGGGCGACAGGGAAAAGCCCAATCCTCCTATAATTCACCCCTCCACTTT
D gene: NA; clone size: NA; J gene: TRBJ1-1; V gene: TRBV13; CDR3 protein: CASRSTGVAFF; CDR3 DNA: TGTGCCAGCAGGTCTACAGGCGTCGCTTTCTTT
D gene: TRBD2; clone size: NA; J gene: TRBJ2-5; V gene: TRBV5-1; CDR3 protein: CASSLAYPGGETQYF; CDR3 DNA: TGCGCCAGCAGCTTGGCATATCCGGGGGGTGAGACCCAGTACTTC
D gene: NA; clone size: NA; J gene: TRBJ1-5; V gene: TRBV4-1; CDR3 protein: CASSQVTGSQPQHF; CDR3 DNA: TGCGCCAGCAGCCAAGTAACAGGTAGTCAGCCCCAGCATTTT
D gene: TRBD2; clone size: NA; J gene: TRBJ2-3; V gene: TRBV2; CDR3 protein: CASRTSGPTDTQYF; CDR3 DNA: TGTGCCAGCAGGACTAGCGGGCCGACAGATACGCAGTATTTT
D gene: TRBD1; clone size: once; J gene: TRBJ1-4; V gene: TRBV7-8; CDR3 protein: CASSEPTGGIGKLFF; CDR3 DNA: TGTGCCAGCAGCGAACCGACAGGGGGCATAGGAAAACTGTTTTTT
D gene: TRBD1; clone size: NA; J gene: TRBJ1-1; V gene: TRBV7-9; CDR3 protein: CASSLDPGQRLNTEAFF; CDR3 DNA: TGTGCCAGCAGCTTGGACCCGGGACAGAGATTGAACACTGAAGCTTTCTTT
D gene: NA; clone size: few; J gene: TRBJ1-5; V gene: TRBV28; CDR3 protein: CASSQGYQPQHF; CDR3 DNA: TGTGCCAGCAGTCAGGGTTATCAGCCCCAGCATTTT
D gene: NA; clone size: NA; J gene: TRBJ1-2; V gene: TRBV28; CDR3 protein: CASSLQPNYGYTF; CDR3 DNA: TGTGCCAGCTCCTTACAGCCTAACTATGGCTACACCTTC
D gene: NA; clone size: NA; J gene: TRBJ1-1; V gene: TRBV2; CDR3 protein: CASSPLGGEYTEAFF; CDR3 DNA: TGTGCCAGCAGTCCGCTAGGGGGAGAGTATACTGAAGCTTTCTTT
D gene: NA; clone size: NA; J gene: TRBJ2-5; V gene: TRBV4-1; CDR3 protein: CASSQERGGGETQYF; CDR3 DNA: TGCGCCAGCAGCCAAGAGAGGGGGGGCGGCGAGACCCAGTACTTC
D gene: NA; clone size: NA; J gene: TRBJ2-3; V gene: TRBV29-1; CDR3 protein: CSVAGTHPGSTDTQYF; CDR3 DNA: TGCAGCGTCGCCGGTACTCACCCCGGGAGCACAGATACGCAGTATTTT
D gene: NA; clone size: once; J gene: TRBJ1-2; V gene: TRBV27; CDR3 protein: CASSLLGVSNYGYTF; CDR3 DNA: TGTGCCAGCAGTTTACTCGGGGTATCAAACTATGGCTACACCTTC
D gene: NA; clone size: few; J gene: TRBJ1-2; V gene: TRBV19; CDR3 protein: CASSIAGFYGYTF; CDR3 DNA: TGTGCCAGTAGTATAGCAGGCTTCTATGGCTACACCTTC
D gene: NA; clone size: once; J gene: TRBJ2-7; V gene: TRBV28; CDR3 protein: CASSHRSTSSYEQYF; CDR3 DNA: TGTGCCAGCAGCCACAGGTCCACAAGCTCCTACGAGCAGTACTTC
D gene: NA; clone size: once; J gene: TRBJ2-6; V gene: TRBV19; CDR3 protein: CASSNIRFLVLGANVLTF; CDR3 DNA: TGTGCCAGTAGTAATATCAGGTTTCTGGTGCTGGGGGCCAACGTCCTGACTTTC
D gene: TRBD1; clone size: few; J gene: TRBJ2-1; V gene: TRBV5-1; CDR3 protein: CASSIGQGRSYNEQFF; CDR3 DNA: TGCGCCAGCAGCATAGGACAGGGGCGCTCCTACAATGAGCAGTTCTTC
D gene: NA; clone size: NA; J gene: TRBJ2-5; V gene: TRBV9; CDR3 protein: CASSVDPGETQYF; CDR3 DNA: TGTGCCAGCAGCGTAGACCCCGGGGAGACCCAGTACTTC
D gene: TRBD2; clone size: NA; J gene: TRBJ2-7; V gene: TRBV5-4; CDR3 protein: CASSSSYSGRAYEQYF; CDR3 DNA: TGTGCCAGCAGCTCGAGCTATAGCGGGAGGGCCTACGAGCAGTACTTC
D gene: NA; clone size: many; J gene: TRBJ1-1; V gene: TRBV6-1; CDR3 protein: CASSYGGNTEAFF; CDR3 DNA: TGTGCCAGCAGTTATGGTGGCAACACTGAAGCTTTCTTT
D gene: NA; clone size: NA; J gene: TRBJ1-2; V gene: TRBV5-5; CDR3 protein: CASSLAVDSANYGYTF; CDR3 DNA: TGTGCCAGCAGCTTGGCAGTTGACAGTGCTAACTATGGCTACACCTTC
D gene: NA; clone size: NA; J gene: TRBJ2-7; V gene: TRBV7-8; CDR3 protein: CASSLRRVGGRDPLREQYF; CDR3 DNA: TGTGCCAGCAGCCTCAGAAGGGTAGGAGGGCGGGACCCCCTTCGAGAGCAGTACTTC
D gene: NA; clone size: NA; J gene: TRBJ2-2; V gene: TRBV2; CDR3 protein: CASTVDAGNTGELFF; CDR3 DNA: TGTGCCAGCACGGTTGACGCAGGGAACACCGGGGAGCTGTTTTTT
D gene: TRBD1; clone size: once; J gene: TRBJ2-1; V gene: TRBV7-9; CDR3 protein: CASSPPNRGLVNEQFF; CDR3 DNA: TGTGCCAGCAGCCCCCCCAACAGGGGGCTGGTCAATGAGCAGTTCTTC
D gene: NA; clone size: NA; J gene: TRBJ1-2; V gene: TRBV18; CDR3 protein: CASSSNTDRTAGCTF; CDR3 DNA: TGTGCCAGCTCATCAAACACCGATAGGACAGCCGGCTGCACCTTC
D gene: NA; clone size: few; J gene: TRBJ2-7; V gene: TRBV28; CDR3 protein: CASSLLGGSYEQYF; CDR3 DNA: TGTGCCAGCAGTTTATTAGGGGGCTCCTACGAGCAGTACTTC
D gene: NA; clone size: NA; J gene: TRBJ2-2; V gene: TRBV7-9; CDR3 protein: CASSASVDTGELFF; CDR3 DNA: TGTGCCAGCAGCGCCAGCGTCGACACCGGGGAGCTGTTTTTT
D gene: TRBD2; clone size: NA; J gene: TRBJ2-5; V gene: TRBV4-1; CDR3 protein: CASSQGPTRGGETQYF; CDR3 DNA: TGCGCCAGCAGCCAAGGGCCCACTCGGGGGGGAGAGACCCAGTACTTC
D gene: NA; clone size: once; J gene: TRBJ1-2; V gene: TRBV19; CDR3 protein: CASSQTGGGYTF; CDR3 DNA: TGTGCCAGTAGTCAGACAGGTGGTGGCTACACCTTC
D gene: NA; clone size: NA; J gene: TRBJ1-3; V gene: TRBV5-1; CDR3 protein: CASSPPASSGNTIYF; CDR3 DNA: TGCGCCAGCAGCCCCCCTGCGAGCTCTGGAAACACCATATATTTT
D gene: NA; clone size: NA; J gene: TRBJ1-2; V gene: TRBV28; CDR3 protein: CASRRANYGYTF; CDR3 DNA: TGTGCCAGCCGCAGGGCCAACTATGGCTACACCTTC
D gene: NA; clone size: NA; J gene: TRBJ2-2; V gene: TRBV10-3; CDR3 protein: CATQAGTANTGELFF; CDR3 DNA: TGTGCCACACAAGCCGGAACAGCGAACACCGGGGAGCTGTTTTTT
D gene: TRBD1; clone size: NA; J gene: TRBJ2-2; V gene: TRBV9; CDR3 protein: CASSVDGTGYTGELFF; CDR3 DNA: TGTGCCAGCAGCGTAGATGGGACAGGGTACACCGGGGAGCTGTTTTTT
D gene: NA; clone size: NA; J gene: TRBJ2-3; V gene: TRBV20-1; CDR3 protein: CSASDRDTQYF; CDR3 DNA: TGCAGTGCTAGCGACAGGGATACGCAGTATTTT
D gene: TRBD1; clone size: NA; J gene: TRBJ2-2; V gene: TRBV23-1; CDR3 protein: CASSHFTGTDNTGELFF; CDR3 DNA: TGCGCCAGCAGTCACTTCACCGGGACAGACAACACCGGGGAGCTGTTTTTT
D gene: NA; clone size: NA; J gene: TRBJ2-1; V gene: TRBV5-6; CDR3 protein: CASSWGGHLSEQFF; CDR3 DNA: TGTGCCAGCAGCTGGGGGGGACATCTAAGTGAGCAGTTCTTC
D gene: NA; clone size: NA; J gene: TRBJ2-7; V gene: TRBV27; CDR3 protein: CATSRVGSAGAYEQYF; CDR3 DNA: TGTGCCACCAGTAGGGTCGGGAGCGCCGGGGCCTACGAGCAGTACTTC
D gene: NA; clone size: once; J gene: TRBJ1-1; V gene: TRBV29-1; CDR3 protein: CSVGRIGPEAFF; CDR3 DNA: TGCAGCGTTGGGAGGATTGGTCCGGAAGCTTTCTTT
D gene: TRBD1; clone size: NA; J gene: TRBJ1-3; V gene: TRBV15; CDR3 protein: CATSRDRGLGNTIYF; CDR3 DNA: TGTGCCACCAGCAGGGACAGGGGGCTCGGAAACACCATATATTTT
D gene: NA; clone size: NA; J gene: TRBJ1-1; V gene: TRBV21-1; CDR3 protein: CASSKGDINTEAFF; CDR3 DNA: TGTGCCAGCAGCAAAGGCGATATAAACACTGAAGCTTTCTTT
D gene: NA; clone size: NA; J gene: TRBJ2-5; V gene: TRBV5-4; CDR3 protein: CASSLAGAGGQETQYF; CDR3 DNA: TGTGCCAGCAGCTTGGCCGGGGCCGGAGGGCAAGAGACCCAGTACTTC
D gene: TRBD1; clone size: once; J gene: TRBJ1-1; V gene: TRBV18; CDR3 protein: CASSLGQQNWNTEAFF; CDR3 DNA: TGTGCCAGCTCGCTGGGACAGCAAAATTGGAACACTGAAGCTTTCTTT
D gene: TRBD2; clone size: few; J gene: TRBJ2-2; V gene: TRBV2; CDR3 protein: CASRTSGVTYTGELFF; CDR3 DNA: TGTGCCAGCAGGACTAGCGGGGTTACGTACACCGGGGAGCTGTTTTTT
D gene: TRBD1; clone size: NA; J gene: TRBJ2-5; V gene: TRBV6-5; CDR3 protein: CASRRQGGAQETQYF; CDR3 DNA: TGTGCCAGCAGACGACAGGGGGGGGCCCAAGAGACCCAGTACTTC
D gene: TRBD1; clone size: NA; J gene: TRBJ2-1; V gene: TRBV10-3; CDR3 protein: CAIRAGTGGFSYNEQFF; CDR3 DNA: TGTGCCATCAGGGCCGGGACAGGGGGCTTCTCCTACAATGAGCAGTTCTTC
D gene: NA; clone size: NA; J gene: TRBJ1-3; V gene: TRBV19; CDR3 protein: CASIQGSIGNTIYF; CDR3 DNA: TGTGCCAGTATTCAGGGTAGTATCGGAAACACCATATATTTT
D gene: TRBD1; clone size: few; J gene: TRBJ1-3; V gene: TRBV5-4; CDR3 protein: CASSSGQGNAGNTIYF; CDR3 DNA: TGTGCCAGCAGCTCCGGACAGGGCAATGCCGGAAACACCATATATTTT
D gene: NA; clone size: once; J gene: TRBJ2-7; V gene: TRBV10-1; CDR3 protein: CASIYRVIDYEQYF; CDR3 DNA: TGCGCCAGCATTTACAGGGTAATTGACTACGAGCAGTACTTC
D gene: NA; clone size: NA; J gene: TRBJ1-3; V gene: TRBV30; CDR3 protein: CAWSVRSGSGNTIYF; CDR3 DNA: TGTGCCTGGAGTGTACGGTCAGGCTCTGGAAACACCATATATTTT
D gene: TRBD1; clone size: NA; J gene: TRBJ2-5; V gene: TRBV5-1; CDR3 protein: CASSLAPDRGQTQYF; CDR3 DNA: TGCGCCAGCAGCTTGGCCCCGGACAGGGGGCAGACCCAGTACTTC